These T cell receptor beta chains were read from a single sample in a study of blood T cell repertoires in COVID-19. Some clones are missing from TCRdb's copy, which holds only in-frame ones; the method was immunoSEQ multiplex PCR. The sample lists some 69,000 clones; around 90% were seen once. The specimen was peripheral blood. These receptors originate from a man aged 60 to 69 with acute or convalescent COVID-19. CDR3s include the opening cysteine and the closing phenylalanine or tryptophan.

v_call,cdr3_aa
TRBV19,CASSRGQGLGELFF
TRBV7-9,CASSLPGDYGYTF
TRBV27,CASSLCEETQYF
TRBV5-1,CASSYTGASSGNTIYF
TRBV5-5,CASSLAVGIYNEQFF
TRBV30,CAWSEGVGNQPQHF
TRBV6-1,CASSEAGTGARVAQHF
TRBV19,CASNPPRGTMVGYTF
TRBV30,CAWSDRRVSYNEQFF
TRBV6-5,CASSLHRNQPQHF
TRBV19,CAVASVPGGWEQFF
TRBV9,CASSVATGLEGELFF
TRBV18,CASYSTNPGFHGYTF
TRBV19,CASSLGQGPAGNTEAFF
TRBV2,CASRLRTGDNHGYTF
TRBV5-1,CASSGGRARADTQYF
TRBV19,CASSISAGSEKLFF
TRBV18,CASSPGKSTLDYGYTF
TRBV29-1,CSVEEAGPTVGTEAFF
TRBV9,CASSVDSRGGTEAFF
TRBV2,CASGGVSNTEAFF
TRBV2,CASSVTSGGLYEQYF
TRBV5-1,CASSLEGQLANYGYTF
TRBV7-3,CASRFFRASNIETGYGEKLFF
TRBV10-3,CAISSASSYNSPLHF
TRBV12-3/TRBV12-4,CASSPDRTRDYTF
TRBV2,CASRGYRGGEKLFF
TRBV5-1,CASSFGTLNTEAFF
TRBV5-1,CASSPWPAERSQGGARTIYF
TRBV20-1,CSVKGADTQYF
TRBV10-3,CAIMGTRQGAWNEQFF
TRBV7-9,CASSLVGAPSYGYTF
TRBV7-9,CASRSTDRAIGYTF
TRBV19,CASSMRGRSPPNYGYTF
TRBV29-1,CSVETGANIQYF
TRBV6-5,CASRQGKGSGGYTF